One sample yielded the 5 T cell receptor beta chains listed below, sequenced in a study of cytomegalovirus exposure and HLA in healthy donors. Using immunoSEQ multiplex PCR, the repertoire was profiled, and TCRdb retains in-frame clones only, with some absent. In the table there are some 130,000 clones, about 95% of which are singletons. The sequencing input was PBMCs. The source is a man in his late teens or twenties in good health and CMV-seropositive.

CDR3 in amino acids: CASSLRAGVSYEQYF. The CDR3 DNA reads as TGTGCCAGCAGCTTACGGGCAGGGGTCTCCTACGAGCAGTACTTC. The rearrangement joins TRBV7-2 to TRBJ2-7, with D possibly TRBD1 on 6 matching bases. CDR3 length: 15 amino acids. V dropped 2 bases and J dropped 0 bases, with 11 bases sitting between them. The germline gives CDR1 SGHTA, CDR2 FQGNSA.

This clone was seen a few times. The chain joins TRBV20-1 to TRBJ1-2; D gene uncertain. Germline V gene data show CDR1 as DFQATT and CDR2 as SNEGSKA (reference sequence). V was cut by 4 bases and J by 8 bases, with 11 bases left in between. The CDR3 is 11 amino acids. DNA of the CDR3: TGCAGTGCTACCCATTCGCAGGGCTACACCTTC. This encodes CSATHSQGYTF.

V is TRBV4-1 and J is TRBJ2-2; 12 bases map to TRBD1. Unmatched junction bases numbered 5, after V lost 0 bases and J lost 6 bases. The CDR3 is 17 amino acids. Germline V lookup: CDR1 MGHRA, CDR2 YSYEKL. The CDR3 DNA sequence: TGCGCCAGCAGCCAAGATGGGGACAGGGGGCACGCCGGGGAGCTGTTTTTT. Amino acids: CASSQDGDRGHAGELFF.

V is TRBV11-2 and J is TRBJ2-5; TRBD1 matches at 7 bases. Germline values: CDR1 SGHAT, CDR2 FQNNGV. This CDR3 is 18 amino acids long. J gave up 5 bases and V 0 bases, and 15 bases lay outside the gene matches. CDR3 DNA: TGTGCCAGCAGCTTAGATCGGTTCACGACAGGGATTTTTGAGACCCAGTACTTC. Protein: CASSLDRFTTGIFETQYF.

J is TRBJ1-5 and V is TRBV15; possible D gene TRBD1, 5 bases. V was pared by 4 bases and J by 6 bases, with 7 bases between. The CDR3 consists of 12 residues. Germline lookup yields CDR1 LNHNV and CDR2 YYDKDF (reference sequence). CDR3 DNA sequence: TGTGCCACCAGCACGGACATTCAGCCCCAGCATTTT. It yields the protein CATSTDIQPQHF.